The clone carrying this TCR beta chain was picked up many times. MiXCR was run by TCRdb on the RT-PCR reads, yielding one entry per CDR3 protein. The sample consists of about 680,000 distinct CDR3 sequences, 12% to 15% of them appearing once. Sequenced input: memory CD4+ T cells from blood. The receptor's source is a female donor in good health, serving as a healthy control.

In DNA form, the CDR3 reads TGTGCCAGCAGCCAAGGGGAAGAAGAGCAGTACTTC. Protein product: CASSQGEEEQYF. The chain carries TRBV3-1 and TRBJ2-7; D is undetermined. The CDR3 has 12 residues. The V end was cut by 1 base, the J end by 7 bases, with 8 bases between. Germline-derived CDR1 and CDR2 are LGHDT and YNNKEL (reference sequence).